This T cell receptor beta chain was captured by sequencing in a study of T-cell reconstitution after alpha-beta-depleted transplantation in children (dated by TCRdb to about 2016). Context from the whole study: Using TCR repertoire profiling, the study quantitatively followed how T-cell immune reconstitution unfolded in children after TCRalphabeta/CD19-depleted allogeneic hematopoietic cell transplantation. Study-level results and caveats: The high TCRbeta diversity at day 60 in some patients was ascribed to recipient T cells and intrathymic progenitors that had survived conditioning. About two months after transplant, the apparently early recovery of alphabetaT-cell counts reportedly depended on just several hundred clones that had expanded rapidly and came from non-depleted graft cells. The frequencies of hyperexpanded clones fell over the following months, and after one year, T-cell counts and TCRbeta diversity were mostly attributed to newly produced T cells.

This clonotype turned up a few times. The antigen it binds to is not known. No base quality values were provided; no much bigger clone lies one nucleotide off. From the cysteine up to the phenylalanine, the CDR3 has a length of 17 residues. Left in the record is the CDR3 DNA by itself, 51 bases read in frame from the first base. This sample's treatment or condition label indicates: allogeneic hematopoietic cell transplantation with graft depleted of TCRalphabeta T cells and CD19 B cells. TCRalphabeta/CD19-depleted allogeneic hematopoietic cell grafts were given to the transplant recipients, all of whom were children. The library was generated by PCR. The sequencer listed for this sample is Illumina HiSeq 2500. TCR libraries were prepared with molecular barcoding, using unique molecular identifiers to normalize TCRbeta repertoire quantification. The public sequencing data were trimmed at Q25 with fastp and processed into clonotypes with MiXCR by TCRdb, which kept only in-frame beta chains. A single entry per CDR3 protein holds the most common genes and DNA from its merged rows. The sample records about 510,000 distinct CDR3 sequences, approximately 10% of which are singletons. In total, the top ten clones hold less than 15% of the sample.

The chain links TRBV21-1 with TRBJ2-1; the tabulated D call, TRBD1, remains unverified against the DNA. TRBV21-1 is reported as a pseudogene. Specimen: PBMCs, mostly from graft donor cells, collected 180 days after TCRalphabeta/CD19-depleted stem cell transplant. This TCR was sampled from a female patient aged 2-9 years who had a stem cell transplant for aplastic anemia, so the T cells may come from the graft donor. The encoded CDR3 is CASSSKTNRGQGTEQFF. The sequence in DNA is TGTGCCAGCAGCTCAAAAACTAACCGGGGACAGGGGACTGAGCAGTTCTTC.